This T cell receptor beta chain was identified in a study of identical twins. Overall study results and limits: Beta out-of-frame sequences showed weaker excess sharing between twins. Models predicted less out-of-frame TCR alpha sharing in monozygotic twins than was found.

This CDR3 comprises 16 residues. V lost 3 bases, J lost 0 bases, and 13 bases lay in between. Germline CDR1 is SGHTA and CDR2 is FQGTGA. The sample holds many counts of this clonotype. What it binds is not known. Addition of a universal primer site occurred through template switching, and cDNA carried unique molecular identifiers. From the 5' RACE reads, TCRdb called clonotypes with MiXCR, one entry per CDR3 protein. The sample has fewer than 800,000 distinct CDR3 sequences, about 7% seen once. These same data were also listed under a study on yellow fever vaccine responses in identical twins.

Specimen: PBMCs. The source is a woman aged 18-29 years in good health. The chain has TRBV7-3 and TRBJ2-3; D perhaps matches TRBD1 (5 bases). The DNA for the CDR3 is TGTGCCAGCAGCTTTTGGGGCGGAATTAGCACAGATACGCAGTATTTT. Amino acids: CASSFWGGISTDTQYF.